This TCR beta chain was captured in a study of blood T cell repertoires in COVID-19. In the study overall: The United States, Italy and Spain provided the acute and convalescent COVID-19 samples. Sources were T cells, B-cell-depleted T cells, or PBMCs; the material itself was cDNA or gDNA.

The germline gives CDR1 SGHNT, CDR2 YYREEE (reference sequence). The CDR3 is 14 amino acids. Trimming took 4 bases from V and 2 from J; bases not matched to a gene: 6. Per the study methods: Counts of nucleated cells, estimated from reference gene primer amplification, were obtained. Profiled with immunoSEQ multiplex PCR; TCRdb holds only in-frame clones, not every one. V and J calls plus clone size are reproduced from that table; the DNA served to infer D and trimming. The sample lists under 300,000 clones, more than 85% occurring once. The sequence was collected from a man between 18 and 29 years old with active or convalescent COVID-19. Specimen: peripheral blood. The chain has TRBV5-4 and TRBJ2-7; 7 nucleotides line up with TRBD2. The CDR3 nucleotides are TGTGCCAGCAGCCGGGACTACCACCCCTACGAGCAGTACTTC. This encodes CASSRDYHPYEQYF.